The rows below give T cell receptor beta chains drawn from one sample of a study of OX40 agonist ivuxolimab in advanced cancers. Assay: immunoSEQ multiplex PCR; the TCRdb copy retains only in-frame clones and omits some. The repertoire holds about 69,000 clones, with about three quarters as singletons. Sample: CD4+ or CD8+ T cells sorted from blood, taken in a trial of the OX40 agonist ivuxolimab. These receptors were taken from an adult with an advanced solid tumor such as melanoma, head and neck, liver or kidney cancer. Each CDR3 is given with its conserved first and last residue. A D gene is named only where the DNA matches it firmly. Some rows have no size entry. The others give once, few or many, or a class for an expanded clone.

J: TRBJ1-5
V: TRBV6-1
D: .
size: .
CDR3: CASSEALLGTQHF
DNA: TGTGCCAGCAGTGAAGCGTTGTTGGGGACCCAGCATTTT

J: TRBJ1-6
V: TRBV5-4
D: .
size: .
CDR3: CASSLSYPSPLHF
DNA: TGTGCCAGCAGCTTATCATATCCTTCACCCCTCCACTTT

J: TRBJ1-4
V: TRBV6-6
D: .
size: .
CDR3: CASQWGADGEKLFF
DNA: TGTGCCAGTCAGTGGGGGGCGGACGGTGAAAAACTGTTTTTT

J: TRBJ2-3
V: TRBV5-1
D: TRBD2
size: .
CDR3: CASSEGSSGDTDTQYF
DNA: TGCGCCAGCAGTGAGGGTTCTAGCGGGGATACAGATACGCAGTATTTT

J: TRBJ2-3
V: TRBV6-1
D: .
size: .
CDR3: CASSVRGSDTQYF
DNA: TGTGCCAGCAGCGTCAGGGGTTCGGATACGCAGTATTTT

J: TRBJ2-1
V: TRBV27
D: .
size: few
CDR3: CASSPELGGRGEQFF
DNA: TGTGCCAGCAGTCCCGAGTTGGGGGGACGGGGTGAGCAGTTCTTC

J: TRBJ2-7
V: TRBV28
D: TRBD1
size: .
CDR3: CASSYGTVYEQYF
DNA: TGTGCCAGCAGTTATGGGACAGTATACGAGCAGTACTTC

J: TRBJ2-7
V: TRBV6-6
D: TRBD1
size: .
CDR3: CASSYPGQGAAYEQYF
DNA: TGTGCCAGCAGTTACCCGGGACAGGGGGCGGCGTACGAGCAGTACTTC

J: TRBJ2-2
V: TRBV5-1
D: TRBD1
size: .
CDR3: CASRQGGTGELFF
DNA: TGCGCCAGCAGACAGGGGGGCACCGGGGAGCTGTTTTTT

J: TRBJ2-5
V: TRBV5-4
D: TRBD1
size: once
CDR3: CASSLDREETQYF
DNA: TGTGCCAGCAGCCTGGACAGGGAAGAGACCCAGTACTTC

J: TRBJ2-1
V: TRBV6-1
D: .
size: .
CDR3: CASSEAHGGRLNEQFF
DNA: TGTGCCAGCAGTGAAGCGCACGGGGGTCGGCTCAATGAGCAGTTCTTC

J: TRBJ2-2
V: TRBV5-1
D: TRBD2
size: .
CDR3: CASRDTSGTTGELFF
DNA: TGCGCCAGCAGGGATACTAGCGGGACCACCGGGGAGCTGTTTTTT

J: TRBJ1-1
V: TRBV9
D: .
size: .
CDR3: CASSAGQLRNTEAFF
DNA: TGTGCCAGCAGCGCCGGACAGCTTAGGAACACTGAAGCTTTCTTT

J: TRBJ1-1
V: TRBV2
D: .
size: few
CDR3: CASRWTASAEAFF
DNA: TGTGCCAGCAGATGGACGGCAAGCGCTGAAGCTTTCTTT

J: TRBJ2-3
V: TRBV9
D: .
size: .
CDR3: CASSVAVGRGAQYF
DNA: TGTGCCAGCAGCGTAGCTGTAGGCAGGGGCGCGCAGTATTTT

J: TRBJ2-6
V: TRBV19
D: TRBD2
size: .
CDR3: CASSGLAGASYGANVLTF
DNA: TGTGCCAGTAGTGGCCTAGCGGGAGCTTCGTATGGGGCCAACGTCCTGACTTTC

J: TRBJ2-5
V: TRBV11-3
D: .
size: .
CDR3: CASSSHGEAQETQYF
DNA: TGTGCCAGCAGCTCCCACGGGGAGGCCCAAGAGACCCAGTACTTC

J: TRBJ2-7
V: TRBV6-6
D: .
size: .
CDR3: CASSSSSQLSYEQYF
DNA: TGTGCCAGCAGTTCGTCCAGCCAACTCTCCTACGAGCAGTACTTC

J: TRBJ2-7
V: TRBV28
D: TRBD2
size: .
CDR3: CASSSLAGTLSYEQYF
DNA: TGTGCCAGCAGTTCCCTAGCGGGAACCCTCTCCTACGAGCAGTACTTC

J: TRBJ2-3
V: TRBV2
D: .
size: .
CDR3: CASTSSDTQYF
DNA: TGTGCCAGCACCTCCTCAGATACGCAGTATTTT

J: TRBJ1-2
V: TRBV4-2
D: TRBD1
size: once
CDR3: CASSQDPLTGGGYTF
DNA: TGTGCCAGCAGCCAAGACCCCCTCACAGGGGGCGGCTACACCTTC

J: TRBJ1-5
V: TRBV10-2
D: TRBD1
size: .
CDR3: CASSEQGGNQPQHF
DNA: TGCGCCAGCAGTGAGCAGGGGGGCAATCAGCCCCAGCATTTT

J: TRBJ2-1
V: TRBV15
D: .
size: once
CDR3: CATSRDGLYNEQFF
DNA: TGTGCCACCAGCAGAGACGGGTTGTACAATGAGCAGTTCTTC

J: TRBJ1-2
V: TRBV10-1
D: TRBD1
size: .
CDR3: CASSDPTGEGTDFSGYGYTF
DNA: TGCGCCAGCAGTGACCCGACAGGGGAGGGAACCGATTTCAGTGGCTATGGCTACACCTTC

J: TRBJ1-2
V: TRBV30
D: .
size: few
CDR3: CASQKGHQTGYGYTF
DNA: TGTGCCTCACAAAAAGGACACCAAACGGGTTATGGCTACACCTTC

J: TRBJ2-5
V: TRBV2
D: .
size: .
CDR3: CASSESGSGTQYF
DNA: TGTGCCAGCAGTGAAAGCGGTTCGGGGACCCAGTACTTC

J: TRBJ1-2
V: TRBV30
D: .
size: .
CDR3: CAWSWVTAPHYGYTF
DNA: TGTGCCTGGAGTTGGGTGACAGCGCCCCACTATGGCTACACCTTC

J: TRBJ1-1
V: TRBV28
D: .
size: .
CDR3: CATRKQGLNTEAFF
DNA: TGTGCCACCAGAAAACAGGGCCTGAACACTGAAGCTTTCTTT

J: TRBJ2-7
V: TRBV10-1
D: .
size: .
CDR3: CASSESKYEQYF
DNA: TGCGCCAGCAGTGAGTCGAAATACGAGCAGTACTTC

J: TRBJ1-1
V: TRBV2
D: .
size: few
CDR3: CASSLAIAGTTEAFF
DNA: TGTGCCAGCAGTCTCGCGATAGCAGGGACCACTGAAGCTTTCTTT

J: TRBJ1-2
V: TRBV30
D: .
size: .
CDR3: CAWGSSYGYTF
DNA: TGTGCCTGGGGAAGCTCCTATGGCTACACCTTC

J: TRBJ1-5
V: TRBV6-5
D: .
size: few
CDR3: CASRSGNSNQPQHF
DNA: TGTGCCAGCAGGTCAGGGAATAGCAATCAGCCCCAGCATTTT

J: TRBJ2-3
V: TRBV28
D: .
size: .
CDR3: CASSLPRGGDTQYF
DNA: TGTGCCAGCAGTTTGCCCCGAGGGGGAGATACGCAGTATTTT

J: TRBJ2-3
V: TRBV7-2
D: .
size: .
CDR3: CASSLGTPPDTQYF
DNA: TGTGCCAGCAGCTTAGGGACCCCGCCAGATACGCAGTATTTT

J: TRBJ2-2
V: TRBV5-4
D: .
size: .
CDR3: CASSLSTTTGELFF
DNA: TGTGCCAGCAGCTTGTCAACGACCACCGGGGAGCTGTTTTTT

J: TRBJ2-1
V: TRBV19
D: TRBD2
size: .
CDR3: CASSMERGTSWRAPNEQFF
DNA: TGTGCCAGTAGTATGGAGCGAGGGACTAGTTGGCGGGCCCCCAATGAGCAGTTCTTC

J: TRBJ2-7
V: TRBV6-1
D: .
size: few
CDR3: CASTSVYEQYF
DNA: TGTGCCAGCACCTCGGTCTACGAGCAGTACTTC

J: TRBJ2-5
V: TRBV7-2
D: .
size: .
CDR3: CASSPSGGTQYF
DNA: TGTGCCAGCAGCCCCTCAGGAGGGACCCAGTACTTC